These 3 T cell receptor beta chains share one sample of origin, sequenced in a study of blood T cell repertoires in COVID-19. The repertoire was sequenced with immunoSEQ multiplex PCR; TCRdb's copy has only in-frame clones and lacks some. The data hold around 150,000 clones, with more than 75% observed a single time. Sequencing input: peripheral blood. The receptors derive from a woman in her 40s with acute or convalescent COVID-19.

The rearrangement uses TRBV12-5 and TRBJ2-1, with D possibly matching TRBD2 (7 bases). Germline CDR1 LGHNT, CDR2 FRNRAP. CDR3 length: 15 amino acids. The V and J ends lost 0 bases and 10 bases respectively, with 16 bases between them. For the CDR3, the DNA is TGTGCTAGTGGTTTGGTAGGGGGGGTCAGCCGAGAGCAGTTCTTC. Translation gives CASGLVGGVSREQFF. The full variable domain, completed using reference TRBV12-5 and TRBJ2-1, is DARVTQTPRHKVTEMGQEVTMRCQPILGHNTVFWYRQTMMQGLELLAYFRNRAPLDDSGMPKDRFSAEMPDATLATLKIQPSEPRDSAVYFCASGLVGGVSREQFFGPGTRLTVL.

This clone was observed once. The CDR3 here is CASGPGLVETQYF. The DNA for the CDR3 is TGTGCTAGTGGACCCGGGTTGGTCGAGACCCAGTACTTC. This chain uses TRBV12-5 with TRBJ2-5; no clear D. This CDR3 has 13 residues. With 6 bases removed from V and 5 bases from J, the gap between germline ends came to 13 bases. Germline CDR1 is LGHNT and CDR2 is FRNRAP.

This clone was seen a single time. CDR3 residues: CASSLGAGQQETQYF. The CDR3 DNA reads as TGTGCCAGCAGCTTAGGAGCGGGCCAACAAGAGACCCAGTACTTC. The genes are TRBV7-3 and TRBJ2-5; TRBD2 is a possible D gene (6 bases). The length of the CDR3 is 15 residues. Trimming pared 2 bases from V and 2 bases from J, leaving 12 bases between. Germline V gene data show CDR1 as SGHTA and CDR2 as FQGTGA.